This T cell receptor (beta chain) appears in the sequencing data of a study of lymphopenia after photon versus proton radiotherapy. Study-wide results and caveats: Oligoclonal CD8+ Temra expansion after nadir drove photon patients' diversity drop. Proton therapy kept repertoires fairly stable, unlike photons, which gained effector/memory cells.

Profiled with immunoSEQ multiplex PCR; TCRdb holds only in-frame clones, not every one. The top ten hold 29% of the sample, which has some 55,000 clones, 83% seen once. Trimming cost V 1 base and J 5 bases, with 7 bases left between them. This CDR3 spans 12 amino acids. Germline V gives CDR1 SGHRS, CDR2 YFSETQ. A single count supports this clone. Its matching antigen is unknown. The sequencing here drew on peripheral blood, taken from a patient treated with photon-based radiotherapy. This sequence was found in a man aged 50 to 60 with gastric cancer. The rearrangement uses TRBV5-1 and TRBJ2-7, with D unresolved. The CDR3 spells CASSLFGDEQYF. For the CDR3, the DNA is TGCGCCAGCAGCTTGTTTGGGGACGAGCAGTACTTC.